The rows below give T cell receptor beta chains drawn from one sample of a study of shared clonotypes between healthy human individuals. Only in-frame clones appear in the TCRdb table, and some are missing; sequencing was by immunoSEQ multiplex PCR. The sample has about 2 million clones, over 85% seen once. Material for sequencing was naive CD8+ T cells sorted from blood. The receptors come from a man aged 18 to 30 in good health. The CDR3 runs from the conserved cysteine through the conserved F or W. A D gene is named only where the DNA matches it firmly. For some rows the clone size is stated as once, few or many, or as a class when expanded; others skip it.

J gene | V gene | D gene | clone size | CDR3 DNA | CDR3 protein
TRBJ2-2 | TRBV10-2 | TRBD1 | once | TGCGCCAGCAGGGCGGACAGGGTTTCCGGGGAGCTGTTTTTT | CASRADRVSGELFF
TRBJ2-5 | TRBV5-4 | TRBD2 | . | TGTGCCAGCAGCTTGGCAAGCGGGGGGGCAGAAGAGACCCAGTACTTC | CASSLASGGAEETQYF
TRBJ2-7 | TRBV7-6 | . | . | TGTGCCAGCAGCTTAGAGGGGGTAGCGGACGAGCAGTACTTC | CASSLEGVADEQYF
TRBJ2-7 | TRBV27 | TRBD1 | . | TGTGCCAGCAGTTTGCGGACAGGGTCCTACGAGCAGTACTTC | CASSLRTGSYEQYF
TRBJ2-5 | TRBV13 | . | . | TGTGCCAGCAGCTTAGAGGCCGGGCCAGAGACCCAGTACTTC | CASSLEAGPETQYF
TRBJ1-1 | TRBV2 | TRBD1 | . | TGTGCCAGCAGTGTAGCCCCAACAGGGGGTGTAATGAACACTGAAGCTTTCTTT | CASSVAPTGGVMNTEAFF
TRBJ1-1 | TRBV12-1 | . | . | TGTGCCAGCAGCTTCCCAGGGACAACTGAAGCTTTCTTT | CASSFPGTTEAFF
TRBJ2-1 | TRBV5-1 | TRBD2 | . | TGCGCCAGCAGCTTGGGACTAGCGGGATTCAATGAGCAGTTCTTC | CASSLGLAGFNEQFF
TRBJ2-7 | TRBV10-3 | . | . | TGTGCCATCAGTGAGTCGGAGGACAGCTCCTACGAGCAGTACTTC | CAISESEDSSYEQYF
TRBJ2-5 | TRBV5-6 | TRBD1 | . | TGTGCCAGCAGCCTAGGGGGCTCCCAAGAGACCCAGTACTTC | CASSLGGSQETQYF
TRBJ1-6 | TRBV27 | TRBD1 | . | TGTGCCAGCAAATCGGGACAGGCGTATTCACCCCTCCACTTT | CASKSGQAYSPLHF
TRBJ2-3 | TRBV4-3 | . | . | TGCGCCAGCAGCCAAGTTACTACAGGGGAGGTTTCAAATACGCAGTATTTT | CASSQVTTGEVSNTQYF
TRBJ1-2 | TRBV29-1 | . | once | TGCAGCGTTGAGGAGGCAGGGCCGAACTATGGCTACACCTTC | CSVEEAGPNYGYTF
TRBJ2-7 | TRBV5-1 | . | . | TGCGCCAGCAGCTTGGGGCGACAGTCCGGGACTTACCCCTACGAGCAGTACTTC | CASSLGRQSGTYPYEQYF
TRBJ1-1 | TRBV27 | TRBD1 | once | TGTGCCAGCGGCCAAACAGGGGGGAACACTGAAGCTTTCTTT | CASGQTGGNTEAFF
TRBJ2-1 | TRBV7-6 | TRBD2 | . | TGTGCCAGCAGCTCACTAGCGGGGGGTTACAATGAGCAGTTCTTC | CASSSLAGGYNEQFF
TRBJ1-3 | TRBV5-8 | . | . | TGTGCCAGCAGCTCCACAGGCAACTCTGGAAACACCATATATTTT | CASSSTGNSGNTIYF
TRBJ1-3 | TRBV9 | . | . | TGTGCCAGCAGCGCAGATCTCTCTGGAAACACCATATATTTT | CASSADLSGNTIYF
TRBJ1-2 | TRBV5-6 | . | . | TGTGCCAGCAGCTCCGACACCGGGGGTCCCTATGGCTACACCTTC | CASSSDTGGPYGYTF
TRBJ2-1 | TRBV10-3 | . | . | TGTGCCATCAGTGAGGAGGAGCTGTTCAGCTCCTACAATGAGCAGTTCTTC | CAISEEELFSSYNEQFF
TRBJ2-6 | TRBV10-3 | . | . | TGTGCCATCAGTGGGCCGAGGTCAGGGGCCACCGTCCTCTCTGGGGCCAACGTCCTGACTTTC | CAISGPRSGATVLSGANVLTF
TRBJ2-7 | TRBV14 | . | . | TGTGCCAGCAGCCTAGGGACGGCCGGGGGCTACGAGCAGTACTTC | CASSLGTAGGYEQYF
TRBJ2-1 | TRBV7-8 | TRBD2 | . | TGTGCCAGCAGCTTAGGGAGATTTAGCGGGAGCGATGAGCAGTTCTTC | CASSLGRFSGSDEQFF
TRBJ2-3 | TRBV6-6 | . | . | TGTGCCAGCAGTCCTTCTGGGTCTAGCACAGATACGCAGTATTTT | CASSPSGSSTDTQYF
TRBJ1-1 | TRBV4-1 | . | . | TGCGCCAGCAGCACTGGGAACACTGAAGCTTTCTTT | CASSTGNTEAFF
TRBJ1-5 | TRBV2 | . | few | TGTGCCAGCAGGGGAACAGCTAGCAATCAGCCCCAGCATTTT | CASRGTASNQPQHF
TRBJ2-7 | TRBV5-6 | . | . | TGTGCCAGCAGCTTCGGCACCTCCTACGAGCAGTACTTC | CASSFGTSYEQYF
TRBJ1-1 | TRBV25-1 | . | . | TGTGCCAGCAGTGAATATGACGGAGGGACTGAAGCTTTCTTT | CASSEYDGGTEAFF
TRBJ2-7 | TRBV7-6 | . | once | TGTGCCAGCAGCCCGTCGGGCGGATCCTACGAGCAGTACTTC | CASSPSGGSYEQYF
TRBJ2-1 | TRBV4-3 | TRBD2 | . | TGCGCCAGCAGCCAACTACTAGCGGGAGAGAATCAGGAGCAGTTCTTC | CASSQLLAGENQEQFF
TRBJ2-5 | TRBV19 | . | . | TGTGCCAGTTCCGTGGGGCCCCGGGAGACCCAGTACTTC | CASSVGPRETQYF
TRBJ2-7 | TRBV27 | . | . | TGTGCCAGCAGTTTCCGGGGGAACTCCTACGAGCAGTACTTC | CASSFRGNSYEQYF
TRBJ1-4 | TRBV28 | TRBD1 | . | TGTGCCAGCAGTTACAGGGGGCCATGGGAAAATGAAAAACTGTTTTTT | CASSYRGPWENEKLFF
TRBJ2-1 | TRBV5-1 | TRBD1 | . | TGCGCCAGCAGCTTGACCGGGACAGGGCCTTACAATGAGCAGTTCTTC | CASSLTGTGPYNEQFF
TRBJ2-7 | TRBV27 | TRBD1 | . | TGTGCCAGCAGTTTTTCGGGACAGGGAACCTACGAGCAGTACTTC | CASSFSGQGTYEQYF
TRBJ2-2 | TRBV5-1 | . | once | TGCGCCAGCAGCTTTCGCAGGGGCACCGGGGAGCTGTTTTTT | CASSFRRGTGELFF
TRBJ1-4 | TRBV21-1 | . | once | TGTGCCAGCAGCATCCCGGGACTTCTTTACCCGCCAACTAATGAAAAACTGTTTTTT | CASSIPGLLYPPTNEKLFF
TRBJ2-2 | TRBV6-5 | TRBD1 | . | TGTGCCAGCAGACAGGGGGTCAACACCGGGGAGCTGTTTTTT | CASRQGVNTGELFF
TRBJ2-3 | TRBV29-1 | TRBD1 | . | TGCAGCGCCGAAGGACAGGGGCCCACAGATACGCAGTATTTT | CSAEGQGPTDTQYF
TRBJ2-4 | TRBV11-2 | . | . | TGTGCCAGCAGCTTCGAGTACCTAACAGGCATTCAGTACTTC | CASSFEYLTGIQYF
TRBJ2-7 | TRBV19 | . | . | TGTGCCAGTAGTATAGATCTTTCGGGGAATTCCTACGAGCAGTACTTC | CASSIDLSGNSYEQYF
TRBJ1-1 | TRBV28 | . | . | TGTGCCAGCAGTTCTATGCGGGCCAATGAAGCTTTCTTT | CASSSMRANEAFF
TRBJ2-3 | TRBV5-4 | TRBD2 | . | TGTGCCAGCAGTTTCTCCGGGACTAGCGGGAGTGGCCCAGATACGCAGTATTTT | CASSFSGTSGSGPDTQYF
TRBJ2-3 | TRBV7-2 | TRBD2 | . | TGTGCCAGCAGCTCACTTAGCGGGAGGGCTTCCGATACGCAGTATTTT | CASSSLSGRASDTQYF
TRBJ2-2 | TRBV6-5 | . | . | TGTGCCAGCAGTTACCTGGGGGAGCTGTTTTTT | CASSYLGELFF
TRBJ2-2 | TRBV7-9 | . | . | TGTGCCAGCAGCCCTGGTACCGGGGAGCTGTTTTTT | CASSPGTGELFF